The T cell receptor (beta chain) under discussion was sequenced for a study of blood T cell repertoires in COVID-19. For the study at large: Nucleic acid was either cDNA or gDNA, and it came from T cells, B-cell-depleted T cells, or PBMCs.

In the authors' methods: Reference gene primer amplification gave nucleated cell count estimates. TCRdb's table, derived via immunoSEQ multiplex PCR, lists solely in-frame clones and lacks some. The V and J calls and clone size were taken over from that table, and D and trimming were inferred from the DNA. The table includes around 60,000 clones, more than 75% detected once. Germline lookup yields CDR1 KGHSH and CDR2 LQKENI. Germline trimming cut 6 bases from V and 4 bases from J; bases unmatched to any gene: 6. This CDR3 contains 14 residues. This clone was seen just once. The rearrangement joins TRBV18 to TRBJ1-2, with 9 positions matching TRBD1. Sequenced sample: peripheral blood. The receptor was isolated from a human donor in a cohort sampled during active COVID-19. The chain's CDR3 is CASSSGQGAYGYTF. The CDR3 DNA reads TGTGCCAGCTCGTCGGGACAGGGAGCCTATGGCTACACCTTC.